This TCR beta chain is drawn from a study of regulatory T cells in long-lasting Graves disease. Arm-PCR of CDR3 regions with iRepertoire HTBI primers generated TCR beta libraries. From the multiplex PCR reads, TCRdb called clonotypes with MiXCR, one entry per CDR3 protein. The table has 350,000 to 500,000 distinct CDR3 sequences, about 15% seen once. In germline, CDR1 is SGHDN, CDR2 FVKESK. Trimming left V 4 bases short and J 2 bases short, with 18 bases between. The CDR3 is 16 residues long. Regarding time point: newly diagnosed GD, antithyroid drugs for less than 3 months. The TCR library used RNA extracted from PBMCs. This clonotype was recorded at least ten times. The sample was also linked to a second study, of T cells in Graves' hyperthyroidism and ophthalmopathy. That paper states: The study based diagnoses on clinical symptoms, serum thyroxine and TRAb, thyroid ultrasound and orbital computed tomography. Most thyroid clonotypes expanded above 0.001 appeared in blood too.

The chain links TRBV14 to TRBJ2-7, with D possibly matching TRBD2 (6 bases). This TCR derives from a young woman with Graves disease. Sequenced material: peripheral blood mononuclear cells (PBMCs), taken at new diagnosis, from a patient treated with antithyroid drugs. CDR3 bases: TGTGCCAGCAGCCCATCATGGAAGGGACTTCCCTACGAGCAGTACTTC. Encoded protein: CASSPSWKGLPYEQYF.